Below are 23 T cell receptor beta chains sequenced from a single sample in a study of early T cells in non-severe SARS-CoV-2 infection. A single record per CDR3 protein comes from TCRdb applying MiXCR to the 5' RACE reads. Found here are tens of thousands of distinct CDR3 sequences, approximately 11% of them singletons; the top ten hold roughly 13%. The specimen sequenced was whole blood. These receptors came from an adult who was a healthcare worker with PCR-confirmed SARS-CoV-2 infection or an uninfected control (not recorded which).

This chain links TRBV4-3 with TRBJ2-2; 10 bases are shared with TRBD1. The CDR3 is 16 amino acids. The germline CDR1 and CDR2 sequences are LGHNA and YSLEER. V lost 1 base to trimming and J lost 7 bases; unmatched junction nucleotides: 6. Here the CDR3 reads CASSQVGTGEVGELFF. The DNA for the CDR3 is TGCGCCAGCAGCCAAGTGGGGACAGGGGAAGTCGGGGAGCTGTTTTTT.

This clonotype was recorded many times. CDR3 loop: CASSLEGQPQHF. The DNA of the CDR3 is TGTGCCAGCAGCTTAGAGGGGCAGCCCCAGCATTTT. This chain links TRBV7-8 with TRBJ1-5; D may be TRBD1 (5 bases). Trimming removed 1 base at V and 7 bases at J, with 5 bases between. Germline V gives CDR1 SGHVS, CDR2 FQNEAQ. The CDR3 is 12 residues long.

This clonotype was detected many times. The chain links TRBV18 to TRBJ1-3; D is perhaps TRBD1 (5 bases). Looked up from germline, CDR1 is KGHSH and CDR2 is LQKENI. The CDR3 runs 15 residues. Trimming removed 3 bases at V and 3 bases at J, with 12 bases between. CDR3 sequence reads: CASSPGGAGGNTIYF. CDR3 bases: TGTGCCAGCTCACCTGGAGGGGCCGGTGGAAACACCATATATTTT.

This clonotype was recorded many times. This chain joins TRBV6-5 and TRBJ2-2; 8 bases map to TRBD1. Per the germline V gene, CDR1 is MNHEY and CDR2 is SVGAGI. The junction had 17 bases not matched to a gene; V was cut back by 7 bases and J by 4 bases. The CDR3 sequence is 18 residues long. The chain's CDR3 is CASTQRGWPDRATGELFF. CDR3 nucleotide sequence: TGTGCCAGCACCCAACGGGGATGGCCGGACAGGGCCACCGGGGAGCTGTTTTTT.

In nucleotides, the CDR3 is TGCAGTGCTAATCCCCCCCAGACAGGGAACTACGAGCAGTACTTC. It yields the protein CSANPPQTGNYEQYF. The V call is TRBV20-1, the J call TRBJ2-7, with 7 positions matching TRBD1. The CDR3 extends over 15 amino acids. Unmatched junction bases numbered 12, after V lost 4 bases and J lost 3 bases. Germline lookup yields CDR1 DFQATT and CDR2 SNEGSKA (reference sequence).

This clonotype has ten or more counts. The V gene is TRBV20-1, the J gene TRBJ2-3; D gene uncertain. CDR3 size: 16 residues. Per the germline V gene, CDR1 is DFQATT and CDR2 is SNEGSKA (reference sequence). Trimming left V 0 bases short and J 2 bases short, with 15 bases between. The CDR3 DNA reads TGCAGTGCTAGAGATCTTCACGGAATCCACACAGATACGCAGTATTTT. This sequence encodes CSARDLHGIHTDTQYF.

This clonotype was observed a few times. This chain links TRBV6-5 with TRBJ2-7, with TRBD2 matching over 9 bases. CDR1 and CDR2 from the germline V gene are MNHEY and SVGAGI. The CDR3 runs 15 residues. The V and J ends lost 6 bases and 2 bases, in that order; junction bases with no gene match: 8. CDR3 sequence: CASRPGGGGAYEQYF. CDR3 in DNA: TGTGCCAGCAGACCTGGGGGCGGGGGGGCCTACGAGCAGTACTTC.

This clonotype was seen more than once but under ten times. V is TRBV5-1 and J is TRBJ1-4; 8 bases match TRBD1. Germline V gene data show CDR1 as SGHRS and CDR2 as YFSETQ. The CDR3 runs 15 residues. V shed 4 bases and J 3 bases; nucleotides not matched to a gene: 5. The CDR3 DNA follows: TGCGCCAGCAGCCGGACAGGGACCCCTAATGAAAAACTGTTTTTT. Translation: CASSRTGTPNEKLFF.

This chain links TRBV20-1 with TRBJ2-1; 13 bases agree with TRBD2. The CDR3 is 14 residues long. The V segment lost 6 bases and the J segment 8 bases; nucleotides outside the gene matches: 7. Germline V CDR1 and CDR2: DFQATT, SNEGSKA (reference sequence). CDR3 loop: CSAELAGGPYEQFF. In DNA, the CDR3 is TGCAGTGCAGAACTAGCGGGGGGGCCGTATGAGCAGTTCTTC.

This clonotype was counted only a few times. CDR3 sequence reads: CASGTLQGGGNEKLFF. CDR3 DNA sequence: TGTGCCAGCGGAACCCTACAGGGAGGTGGGAATGAAAAACTGTTTTTT. The chain links TRBV2 to TRBJ1-4, with D perhaps matching TRBD1 (6 bases). This CDR3 is built from 16 residues. The V end was cut by 8 bases, the J end by 5 bases, with 21 bases between. The V gene's germline CDR1 is SNHLY and CDR2 FYNNEI.

This clonotype was counted at least ten times. The chain combines TRBV7-8 with TRBJ1-4, with 7 bases identical to TRBD1. Unmatched junction bases numbered 6, after V lost 5 bases and J lost 0 bases. The CDR3 runs to 16 residues. Per the germline V gene, CDR1 is SGHVS and CDR2 is FQNEAQ. The CDR3 loop reads CASSRGTATTNEKLFF. CDR3 sequence (DNA): TGTGCCAGCAGCCGAGGGACAGCCACAACTAATGAAAAACTGTTTTTT.

This clonotype showed up just a few times. The rearrangement joins TRBV11-2 to TRBJ2-3; TRBD2 matches at 8 bases. The CDR3 has 17 residues. With V trimmed by 0 bases and J by 3 bases, 8 bases remained unmatched. CDR1 and CDR2 from the germline V gene are SGHAT and FQNNGV. This CDR3 reads CASSLEGTSWGTDTQYF. CDR3 coding DNA: TGTGCCAGCAGCTTAGAAGGGACTAGTTGGGGGACAGATACGCAGTATTTT.

This clonotype appeared many times. The V gene is TRBV11-1, the J gene TRBJ2-1; 7 nucleotides align to TRBD1. Germline values: CDR1 SGHAT, CDR2 FQDESV (reference sequence). This CDR3 region has 17 residues. V lost 2 bases to trimming and J lost 1 base; unmatched junction nucleotides: 8. The CDR3 loop reads CASSLTTGLWSYNEQFF. In nucleotides, the CDR3 is TGTGCCAGCAGCTTAACGACAGGGTTGTGGTCCTACAATGAGCAGTTCTTC.

A few counts support this clonotype. The chain links TRBV18 to TRBJ2-3; TRBD2 matches 13 bases. Unmatched junction bases numbered 8, after V lost 1 base and J lost 4 bases. The CDR3 covers 18 residues. Germline V gene data show CDR1 as KGHSH and CDR2 as LQKENI. CDR3 sequence: CASSPLVFGTSGADTQYF. DNA of the CDR3: TGTGCCAGCTCACCACTGGTATTCGGGACTAGCGGGGCAGATACGCAGTATTTT.

The V call is TRBV5-6, the J call TRBJ2-7, with D possibly being TRBD1 (5 bases). CDR3 length: 15 amino acids. V was trimmed by 3 bases and J by 6 bases, leaving 19 bases between them. Germline CDR1 reads SGHDT; CDR2 reads YYEEEE. The CDR3, as DNA: TGTGCCAGCAGCTCCCGACTCCTCGCAGGGCGCGAGCAGTACTTC. Protein sequence: CASSSRLLAGREQYF.

This clonotype was seen repeatedly, ten times or more. The chain couples TRBV6-4 to TRBJ2-1; 8 nucleotides match TRBD2. Unmatched junction bases numbered 6, after V lost 1 base and J lost 4 bases. The CDR3 is made up of 16 amino acids. The germline gives CDR1 MRHNA, CDR2 SNTAGT. CDR3 DNA sequence: TGTGCCAGCAGTGACTTAGCTAGCGGGTCGTACAATGAGCAGTTCTTC. Translated: CASSDLASGSYNEQFF.

In its sample, this clonotype was seen many times. This chain connects TRBV6-2 or TRBV6-3 to TRBJ2-1, with 9 bases identical to TRBD2. CDR1 is MNHEY, CDR2 SVGEGT, per germline. V dropped 0 bases and J dropped 9; count of bases not matched to a gene: 12. The CDR3 covers 17 residues. CDR3 sequence: CASSYSGLSGRIREQFF. CDR3 in DNA: TGTGCCAGCAGTTACTCGGGGCTTAGCGGGAGAATCCGTGAGCAGTTCTTC.

This clonotype turned up a few times. The rearrangement links TRBV24-1 to TRBJ2-1, with TRBD2 matching 7 bases. The CDR3 is 15 residues long. From germline, CDR1 is KGHDR and CDR2 SFDVKD. With 4 bases clipped from V and 2 bases from J, the junction kept 4 bases outside the gene matches. CDR3 sequence reads: CATSELSGTYNEQFF. CDR3 nucleotides: TGTGCCACCAGTGAACTCAGCGGGACCTACAATGAGCAGTTCTTC.

As for this clonotype: At one boundary the junction diverges from the germline segment, which might be a read error. This chain joins TRBV12-3 or TRBV12-4 and TRBJ1-4, with D unclear. The CDR3 consists of 12 residues. This chain's CDR3 is CASSWANEKLIF. CDR3 sequence (DNA): TGTGCCAGCAGTTGGGCTAATGAAAAACTGATTTTT.

This clonotype was counted at least ten times. The J gene is TRBJ2-7, the V gene TRBV20-1; D is perhaps TRBD2 (5 bases). CDR3 length: 15 amino acids. Germline CDR1 and CDR2: DFQATT and SNEGSKA (reference sequence). Between the trimmed V and J ends, which lost 0 bases and 6 bases, there was a span of 18 bases. The CDR3 here is CSARDLETGGFEQYF. CDR3 nucleotide sequence: TGCAGTGCTAGAGATCTTGAGACTGGAGGATTCGAGCAGTACTTC.

Written as DNA, the CDR3 is TGCAGTGCTAAAATGGGTAATCAGCCCCAGCATTTT. This codes for CSAKMGNQPQHF. This chain joins TRBV20-1 and TRBJ1-5; the D is unclear. Germline CDR1 reads DFQATT; CDR2 reads SNEGSKA (reference sequence). V was shortened by 4 bases and J by 4 bases, with 8 bases between the two germline ends. CDR3 length: 12 amino acids.

The chain joins TRBV7-3 to TRBJ2-1, with a weak D call TRBD2 (5 bases). CDR3 length equals 14 residues. V shed 4 bases and J shed 10 bases, with 17 bases lying between them. The germline CDR1 and CDR2 sequences are SGHTA and FQGTGA. The CDR3: CASSSWAGSDEQFF. The DNA of the CDR3 is TGTGCCAGCAGCTCCTGGGCCGGTAGCGACGAGCAGTTCTTC.

The chain couples TRBV18 to TRBJ1-1, with no clear D. Germline assignment: CDR1 KGHSH and CDR2 LQKENI. Trimming cost V 4 bases and J 1 base, with 13 bases left between them. The CDR3 sequence is 15 residues long. CDR3 residues: CASSLRGVANTEAFF. CDR3 in DNA: TGTGCCAGCTCACTACGCGGGGTGGCGAACACTGAAGCTTTCTTT.